These 25 T cell receptor beta chains share one sample of origin, sequenced in a study of CD8 T cells in ankylosing spondylitis. TCRdb re-derived calls from the 5' RACE reads in MiXCR, one entry per CDR3 protein. The sample lists hundreds of thousands of distinct CDR3 sequences, less than 25% occurring once. Sequencing was performed on blood, either unsorted or a sorted T cell fraction (not recorded which). All receptors come from a female donor with ankylosing spondylitis or in good health (not recorded which).

J is TRBJ2-7 and V is TRBV11-2; D is undetermined. Germline values: CDR1 SGHAT, CDR2 FQNNGV. CDR3 size: 9 residues. CDR3 sequence: CASSLISGV. The CDR3 DNA follows: TGTGCCAGCAGCCTTATCTCCGGGGTC.

This chain connects TRBV30 to TRBJ2-5; D is undetermined. The CDR3 has 10 residues. CDR1 and CDR2 (germline): GTSNPN, SVGIG (reference sequence). The V gene lost 1 base and the J gene lost 4 bases, with 1 base spanning the gap. The CDR3 region has the DNA TGTGCCTGGAGTGGAGAGACCCAGTACTTC. It translates to CAWSGETQYF.

The chain couples TRBV6-1 to TRBJ2-5; 14 positions match TRBD2. The CDR3 extends over 18 amino acids. V was pared by 5 bases and J by 0 bases, with 8 bases of the junction left unmatched. CDR1 is MNHNS, CDR2 SASEGT, per germline. CDR3 nucleotides: TGTGCCAGCAGTCGCGGGACTAGCGGGAGTCGGTACCAAGAGACCCAGTACTTC. Translation gives CASSRGTSGSRYQETQYF.

The rearrangement uses TRBV6-2 or TRBV6-3 and TRBJ2-1; D is ambiguous. Trimming left V 4 bases short and J 0 bases short, with 13 bases between. Per germline, CDR1 MNHEY and CDR2 SVGEGT. CDR3 size: 16 residues. The CDR3 DNA is TGTGCCAGCAGTTCTGCGGCCCGGCCCTCCTACAATGAGCAGTTCTTC. Its protein is CASSSAARPSYNEQFF.

In this sample, this clonotype turned up a few times. The chain has TRBV20-1 and TRBJ2-3, with D unclear. CDR1 is DFQATT, CDR2 SNEGSKA, per germline (reference sequence). Trimming removed 6 bases at V and 0 bases at J, with 13 bases between. The CDR3 covers 14 residues. The CDR3 here is CSASGSSSTDTQYF. DNA of the CDR3: TGCAGTGCCTCCGGAAGCTCTAGCACAGATACGCAGTATTTT.

The rearrangement joins TRBV12-3 or TRBV12-4 to TRBJ2-7; 11 positions match TRBD2. The J segment lost 0 bases and the V segment lost 11 bases, leaving 9 bases of the junction unmatched. The CDR3 length is 15 residues. CDR3 amino acids: CASKGGLAASYEQYF. The CDR3 DNA sequence: TGTGCCTCCAAGGGGGGACTAGCGGCCTCCTACGAGCAGTACTTC.

The chain carries TRBV15 and TRBJ2-6; D gene uncertain. The CDR3 consists of 13 residues. Germline assignment: CDR1 LNHNV and CDR2 YYDKDF (reference sequence). Trimming shortened V by 4 bases and J by 0 bases, and 1 base separated the two germline ends. The CDR3 loop reads CATSISGANVLTF. The CDR3 region has the DNA TGTGCCACCAGCATCTCTGGGGCCAACGTCCTGACTTTC.

This clonotype has more than one count but fewer than ten. The CDR3 DNA is TGTGCCAGCAGTTTAGCTGGACAGGGAAGCACAGATACGCAGTATTTT. It yields the protein CASSLAGQGSTDTQYF. The chain is built from TRBV12-3 or TRBV12-4 and TRBJ2-3; the match to TRBD1 covers 8 bases. This CDR3 has 16 amino acids. Trimming cost V 0 bases and J 0 bases; bases outside gene matches: 2.

This chain links TRBV27 with TRBJ1-1; D is perhaps TRBD1 (5 bases). Germline V gene lookup returns CDR1 MNHEY and CDR2 SMNVEV (reference sequence). CDR3 length equals 12 residues. V was trimmed by 7 bases and J by 5 bases, leaving 11 bases between them. CDR3 nucleotide sequence: TGTGCCAGCAAAAGGGGATTAACTGAAGCTTTCTTT. This sequence encodes CASKRGLTEAFF.

The chain couples TRBV20-1 to TRBJ2-2; 10 bases match TRBD2. The length of the CDR3 is 13 residues. The germline V gene has CDR1 DFQATT and CDR2 SNEGSKA (reference sequence). J lost 6 bases, V lost 4 bases, and 2 bases had no gene match. The CDR3 DNA sequence: TGCAGTGCTATTAGCGGGAGGCCCGGGGAGCTGTTTTTT. Residues: CSAISGRPGELFF.

The chain joins TRBV12-3 or TRBV12-4 to TRBJ1-2, with D possibly being TRBD1 (5 bases). The CDR3 sequence is 14 residues long. Trimming left V 2 bases short and J 7 bases short, with 14 bases between. The CDR3 sequence: CASSLHRGTTGYTF. CDR3 DNA: TGTGCCAGCAGTTTACACCGGGGGACGACTGGCTACACCTTC.

Only a few counts were recorded for this clonotype. The chain is built from TRBV29-1 and TRBJ2-1; no reliable D call. Germline V gene lookup returns CDR1 SQVTM and CDR2 ANQGSEA. The V end lost 3 bases, the J end lost 5 bases, and 5 bases lay between the germline ends. This CDR3 comprises 11 residues. The CDR3 DNA reads TGCAGCGTTGAGTTCCACAATGAGCAGTTCTTC. Its protein is CSVEFHNEQFF.

The gene calls are TRBV20-1 and TRBJ2-1; D gene unclear. V was clipped by 2 bases and J by 3 bases, with 8 bases between them. The CDR3 runs to 13 residues. The V gene's germline CDR1 is DFQATT and CDR2 SNEGSKA (reference sequence). DNA for the CDR3: TGCAGTGCTAGAAGCCCGAGCTACAATGAGCAGTTCTTC. Amino acids: CSARSPSYNEQFF.

The CDR3 loop reads CASSYSFSDSYEQYF. The CDR3 nucleotides read TGTGCCAGCAGTTACTCGTTTAGCGACTCCTACGAGCAGTACTTC. The chain links TRBV6-5 to TRBJ2-7; D is perhaps TRBD2 (5 bases). This CDR3 has 15 residues. The V end was cut by 0 bases, the J end by 0 bases, with 9 bases between. The V gene's germline CDR1 is MNHEY and CDR2 SVGAGI.

This clonotype was counted a few times. The chain employs TRBV20-1 and TRBJ2-7, with D perhaps matching TRBD2 (6 bases). V lost 4 bases to trimming and J lost 2 bases, with 12 bases between them. The CDR3 extends over 13 amino acids. CDR1 DFQATT and CDR2 SNEGSKA come from the germline V gene (reference sequence). The DNA for the CDR3 is TGCAGTGCTACGCGTGGGGGGACCTACGAGCAGTACTTC. This gives the protein CSATRGGTYEQYF.

V and J are TRBV10-2 and TRBJ2-7, with a tentative D call TRBD1 (5 bases). V dropped 10 bases and J dropped 1 base, with 17 bases sitting between them. CDR3 length: 14 residues. The germline V gene has CDR1 WSHSY and CDR2 SAAADI. CDR3 amino acids: CATRLTVDSYEQYF. CDR3 nucleotide sequence: TGCGCCACCCGCTTGACAGTCGATTCCTACGAGCAGTACTTC.

This clonotype has only a few counts. The CDR3 protein is CASSPKENQPQHF. Written as DNA, the CDR3 is TGTGCCAGCTCACCAAAAGAGAATCAGCCCCAGCATTTT. J is TRBJ1-5 and V is TRBV18; no clear D. This CDR3 has 13 amino acids. Germline V gene data show CDR1 as KGHSH and CDR2 as LQKENI. V was cut by 2 bases and J by 4 bases, with 6 bases left in between.

This clonotype appeared a few times. The chain joins TRBV11-2 to TRBJ2-5; 7 bases are shared with TRBD1. Germline V gene lookup returns CDR1 SGHAT and CDR2 FQNNGV. The length of the CDR3 is 15 residues. After removal of 5 bases from V and 12 bases from J, the junction contained 18 bases not matched to a gene. The CDR3 DNA follows: TGTGCCAGCAGCGCTTCAACCTGGACAGGCGGAAGAAAGTACTTC. It yields the protein CASSASTWTGGRKYF.

This clonotype showed up just a few times. The genes are TRBV18 and TRBJ2-1; TRBD1 agrees at 7 bases. This CDR3 contains 15 residues. With 6 bases clipped from V and 4 bases from J, the junction kept 9 bases outside the gene matches. Germline CDR1 is KGHSH and CDR2 is LQKENI. The CDR3 sequence: CASSPGAGGYNEQFF. The CDR3 region has the DNA TGTGCCAGCTCCCCCGGAGCAGGGGGTTACAATGAGCAGTTCTTC.

This chain links TRBV4-3 with TRBJ2-1; TRBD2 aligns across 11 bases. The CDR3 sequence is 15 residues long. J gave up 9 bases and V 3 bases, and 7 bases lay outside the gene matches. Germline CDR1 and CDR2: LGHNA and YSLEER. CDR3 nucleotide sequence: TGCGCCAGCAGCCAGGTAGCGGGGGGGATGGGTGAGCAGTTCTTC. Translation: CASSQVAGGMGEQFF.

At least ten counts were recorded for this clonotype. The chain joins TRBV7-6 to TRBJ1-2; D unclear. Germline loops: CDR1 SGHVS, CDR2 FNYEAQ. CDR3 length equals 14 residues. V dropped 1 base and J dropped 3 bases, with 9 bases sitting between them. CDR3 residues: CASSLGRQDYGYTF. The CDR3 DNA reads as TGTGCCAGCAGCTTAGGCCGGCAAGACTATGGCTACACCTTC. Complete variable domain (other parts from reference TRBV7-6 and TRBJ1-2): GAGVSQSPRYKVTKRGQDVALRCDPISGHVSLYWYRQALGQGPEFLTYFNYEAQQDKSGLPNDRFSAERPEGSISTLTIQRTEQRDSAMYRCASSLGRQDYGYTFGSGTRLTVV.

In its sample, this clonotype was seen a few times. This chain links TRBV20-1 with TRBJ2-1; the D gene is possibly TRBD2 (5 bases). Germline CDR1 is DFQATT and CDR2 is SNEGSKA (reference sequence). The V and J ends lost 2 bases and 0 bases respectively, with 14 bases between them. The CDR3 sequence is 16 residues long. CDR3 region: CSARPVRGSSYNEQFF. CDR3 DNA: TGCAGTGCTAGACCCGTTCGGGGTAGCTCCTACAATGAGCAGTTCTTC.

This clonotype was found once. The chain combines TRBV29-1 with TRBJ1-4; D is uncertain. This CDR3 has 15 amino acids. The V gene's germline CDR1 is SQVTM and CDR2 ANQGSEA. V was clipped by 7 bases and J by 2 bases, with 17 bases between them. In nucleotides, the CDR3 is TGCAGCGCCGTACCATCCGGAGGGACTAATGAAAAACTGTTTTTT. Its protein is CSAVPSGGTNEKLFF.

The chain is built from TRBV5-1 and TRBJ2-1, with 7 nucleotides matching TRBD2. Trimming at V came to 1 base and at J to 7 bases, leaving 5 bases not matched to a gene. Germline loops: CDR1 SGHRS, CDR2 YFSETQ. This CDR3 region has 14 residues. The CDR3 coding sequence is TGCGCCAGCAGCTTGAGGCTAGCGGCTAATGAGCAGTTCTTC. Amino acids: CASSLRLAANEQFF.

This clonotype was recorded at least ten times. The CDR3 DNA follows: TGTGCCAGCAGCTTAGCGGGGACTAGCACAGATACGCAGTATTTT. Translating it yields CASSLAGTSTDTQYF. V gene TRBV7-2 combines with J gene TRBJ2-3; D perhaps matches TRBD2 (6 bases). V was trimmed by 0 bases and J by 0 bases, leaving 7 bases between them. Germline CDR1 SGHTA, CDR2 FQGNSA. CDR3 length: 15 residues.